These T cell receptor beta chains were read from a single sample in a study of cytomegalovirus exposure and HLA in healthy donors. Profiling relied on immunoSEQ multiplex PCR, and the TCRdb table lists in-frame clones only, not all of them. The sample lists some 120,000 clones; around 70% were seen once. The sample comprised PBMCs. The receptors here all came from a man aged 35 to 55 in good health and CMV-seropositive. The CDR3 runs from the conserved cysteine through the conserved F or W. D genes are given only for firm matches. Some rows mark clone size as missing; the rest say once, few, many or name a class of expanded clone.

.	.	TRBV15	TRBJ1-1	TGTGCCACCAGCAGAGGTGGCGGGGGGGTGAACACTGAAGCTTTCTTT	CATSRGGGGVNTEAFF
.	.	TRBV5-4	TRBJ2-5	TGTGCCAGCAGCTTGCAGGGGCTGGTTGGGGAGACCCAGTACTTC	CASSLQGLVGETQYF
.	.	TRBV5-4	TRBJ1-4	TGTGCCAGCAGCCAGGACAGTTCAACTAATGAAAAACTGTTTTTT	CASSQDSSTNEKLFF
.	.	TRBV18	TRBJ1-1	TGTGCCAGCTCACAGGAACAGACGAACACTGAAGCTTTCTTT	CASSQEQTNTEAFF
TRBD1	.	TRBV27	TRBJ1-2	TGTGCCAGCAGTTTGGGACAGGGGAGAGGCTACACCTTC	CASSLGQGRGYTF
TRBD1	.	TRBV5-6	TRBJ2-1	TGTGCCAGCAGCTTGGGACAGGGTGACTACAATGAGCAGTTCTTC	CASSLGQGDYNEQFF
TRBD1	.	TRBV19	TRBJ1-1	TGTGCCTCCCTCGTGGGGACAGGGGGCGATTATCGGTGGGTGTGGAGCACTGAAGCTTTCTTT	CASLVGTGGDYRWVWSTEAFF
TRBD1	.	TRBV9	TRBJ1-1	TGTGCCAGCAGCGAGCGACAGGGCCCCATGAACACTGAAGCTTTCTTT	CASSERQGPMNTEAFF
TRBD1	.	TRBV6-5	TRBJ2-7	TGTGCCAGCAGGCCCGACAGGGGGGCGGGGAAGGAGCAGTACTTC	CASRPDRGAGKEQYF
.	.	TRBV30	TRBJ1-4	TGTGCCTGGAGCGAAGCCCCGGGGGGTGAAAAACTGTTTTTT	CAWSEAPGGEKLFF
.	.	TRBV2	TRBJ2-1	TGTGCCAGCAGGAAGGACAGACCCAGTGGAAATGAGCAGTTCTTC	CASRKDRPSGNEQFF
TRBD2	.	TRBV4-1	TRBJ2-3	TGCGCCAGCAGCCAAGAAGCGGGGGGGGGCACAGATACGCAGTATTTT	CASSQEAGGGTDTQYF
.	once	TRBV9	TRBJ1-3	TGTGCCAGCAGCGACAGCTCTGGAAACACCATATATTTT	CASSDSSGNTIYF
TRBD1	.	TRBV5-1	TRBJ1-2	TGCGCCAGCAGCTTCGGACAGGAGTCGTATGGCTACACCTTC	CASSFGQESYGYTF
.	.	TRBV5-4	TRBJ1-1	TGTGCCAGCAGCCCAACGGCAGGGAACACTGAAGCTTTCTTT	CASSPTAGNTEAFF
TRBD1	.	TRBV5-4	TRBJ1-5	TGTGCCAGCAGCTTCCAGGGGGGCAATCAGCCCCAGCATTTT	CASSFQGGNQPQHF
.	.	TRBV6-1	TRBJ2-7	TGTGCCAGCAGTGAGAGTCTACAGGGAAGGTGGGAACCCTACGAGCAGTACTTC	CASSESLQGRWEPYEQYF
.	.	TRBV10-2	TRBJ1-1	TGCGCCAGCACGAGAGGCACTGAAGCTTTCTTT	CASTRGTEAFF
.	.	TRBV28	TRBJ1-4	TGTGCCAGCAGTTTGCGGGGGGGGGAATCAGAAAAACTGTTTTTT	CASSLRGGESEKLFF
.	.	TRBV15	TRBJ2-5	TGTGCCACCAGCAGAGTAGGCGGGACCGCCGGAGAGACCCAGTACTTC	CATSRVGGTAGETQYF
TRBD2	.	TRBV5-8	TRBJ2-1	TGTGCCAGCAGCCCTGGGACTAGCGGCTACAATGAGCAGTTCTTC	CASSPGTSGYNEQFF
TRBD1	.	TRBV11-2	TRBJ1-4	TGTGCCAGCAGCATTTCCGGGACAGGGGTTGATGAAAAACTGTTTTTT	CASSISGTGVDEKLFF
TRBD1	.	TRBV10-3	TRBJ1-6	TGTGCCATCAGCGACGGGACAGGGGGGAATTCACCCCTCCACTTT	CAISDGTGGNSPLHF
TRBD2	once	TRBV5-1	TRBJ2-1	TGCGCCAGCAGCAAAGTTTTTGCGGGAGTCGATGAGCAGTTCTTC	CASSKVFAGVDEQFF
TRBD2	.	TRBV7-2	TRBJ2-7	TGTGCCAGCAGCTCTCCTAGGGGCGGGAGCCGATACGAGCAGTACTTC	CASSSPRGGSRYEQYF
.	.	TRBV5-6	TRBJ1-3	TGTGCCAGCAGCCCACTACCGGACAGCCTGACTGGAAACACCATATATTTT	CASSPLPDSLTGNTIYF
.	few	TRBV7-9	TRBJ1-1	TGTGCCAGCAGCAGGGACATAAACACTGAAGCTTTCTTT	CASSRDINTEAFF
TRBD1	few	TRBV5-1	TRBJ1-6	TGCGCCAGCAGCTTGTTGGGACAGGGGGTAGAACCCCTCCACTTT	CASSLLGQGVEPLHF
.	.	TRBV27	TRBJ2-7	TGTGCCAGCAGTTTACTCAGGGTTGGAGAGCAGTACTTC	CASSLLRVGEQYF
.	once	TRBV11-2	TRBJ2-5	TGTGCCAGCAGCTTTAGCAGTCCCGAGCCCCACCAAGAGACCCAGTACTTC	CASSFSSPEPHQETQYF
TRBD2	.	TRBV7-7	TRBJ2-5	TGTGCTAGCAGCTTAGCGGGCCCTCAAGAGACCCAGTACTTC	CASSLAGPQETQYF
.	.	TRBV21-1	TRBJ1-5	TGTGCCAGCAGCCTAAGAGGAGGAGGTATGGTAACCCCCAGCAATCAGCCCCAGCATTTT	CASSLRGGGMVTPSNQPQHF
.	few	TRBV7-9	TRBJ1-1	TGTGCCAGCAGACCAGACAGCTACACTGAAGCTTTCTTT	CASRPDSYTEAFF
.	.	TRBV19	TRBJ2-3	TGTGCCAGTAGTATCCAACTAACCACAGATACGCAGTATTTT	CASSIQLTTDTQYF
.	.	TRBV6-5	TRBJ2-7	TGTGCCAGCAGTTACTCTATGCTAGTCGAGCAGTACTTC	CASSYSMLVEQYF
.	.	TRBV28	TRBJ1-5	TGTGCCAGCAGTTTGTGGAAAGCGAATCAGCCCCAGCATTTT	CASSLWKANQPQHF
TRBD1	few	TRBV6-5	TRBJ1-2	TGTGCCAGCAGCCCCAGGGGGAGAGACAGCTCGGGCTACACCTTC	CASSPRGRDSSGYTF
TRBD1	.	TRBV18	TRBJ1-3	TGTGCCAGCTCACCAACCGGACAGGGTGATTTGACCATATATTTT	CASSPTGQGDLTIYF
.	once	TRBV7-6	TRBJ2-7	TGTGCCAGCAGCCCCCCGGGACTGAGATCCTACGAGCAGTACTTC	CASSPPGLRSYEQYF
TRBD2	few	TRBV5-1	TRBJ2-1	TGCGCCAGCAGCCCTTGGGGCGCGGGACTAGGAGGGAATGAGCAGTTCTTC	CASSPWGAGLGGNEQFF
.	.	TRBV5-1	TRBJ2-5	TGCGCCAGCAGCTCCCCGGGTCCGGGGAAAGAGACCCAGTACTTC	CASSSPGPGKETQYF
.	few	TRBV25-1	TRBJ1-3	TGTGCCAGCAGTGAAGGGGGATGGGGGGGAAATCGGCATTTT	CASSEGGWGGNRHF
TRBD2	once	TRBV7-8	TRBJ2-5	TGTGCCAGCAGCTTCACTAGCGGGGGGGTTGAGACCCAGTACTTC	CASSFTSGGVETQYF
TRBD1	.	TRBV19	TRBJ1-1	TGTGCCAGTAGATGGGGGACAGGGGCGAACACTGAAGCTTTCTTT	CASRWGTGANTEAFF
TRBD1	.	TRBV6-1	TRBJ2-3	TGTGCCAGCAGTGAAGCGGGGCAGGGGGCAGATACGCAGTATTTT	CASSEAGQGADTQYF
.	.	TRBV19	TRBJ1-1	TGTGCCAGTACCATTGGCTTAGGGGACTTGAACACTGAAGCTTTCTTT	CASTIGLGDLNTEAFF
.	.	TRBV6-5	TRBJ1-3	TGTGCCAGCAGTTCAATAGGGAGATCTGGAAACACCATATATTTT	CASSSIGRSGNTIYF
TRBD1	.	TRBV10-1	TRBJ1-2	TGCGCCAGCAGTGAGTTGCTACAGGGGGCGGGATATGGCTACACCTTC	CASSELLQGAGYGYTF
TRBD1	.	TRBV30	TRBJ1-5	TGTGCCTGGAGTCCGGACAGGATGAATCAGCCCCAGCATTTT	CAWSPDRMNQPQHF
.	.	TRBV5-5	TRBJ1-5	TGTGCCAGCAGCACCGGGGACAATCAGCCCCAGCATTTT	CASSTGDNQPQHF
.	.	TRBV18	TRBJ2-7	TGTGCCAGTGCCCCATCCGGTGATCCAACCTACGAGCAGTACTTC	CASAPSGDPTYEQYF
.	.	TRBV2	TRBJ1-2	TGTGCCAGCAGTGAATACATGGTCAGGAACTATGGCTACACCTTC	CASSEYMVRNYGYTF
TRBD1	.	TRBV5-4	TRBJ2-7	TGTGCCAGCAGCGTGACAGGGCAGAGCTACGAGCAGTACTTC	CASSVTGQSYEQYF
TRBD2	.	TRBV14	TRBJ2-5	TGTGCCAGCAGCCAAGTTCCTAGCGGGGGAGGCCAAGAGACCCAGTACTTC	CASSQVPSGGGQETQYF